The clone carrying this T cell receptor beta chain was counted only a few times. Its antigen is undetermined. A marrow graft followed busulfan-fludarabine conditioning, with cyclophosphamide on days +3 and +4. The data belong to a study of T cells after posttransplantation cyclophosphamide. Study-wide findings and caveats: Later post-transplant blood repertoires were often dominated by donor CD8+ memory clones.

Repertoires were generated with immunoSEQ multiplex PCR, while TCRdb's copy carries only in-frame clones and drops some. The sample is made up of a few thousand clones, none counted only once. The starting material was PBMCs, obtained after an allogeneic stem cell transplant with post-transplant cyclophosphamide. This clonotype was sampled from a female patient in her 60s who received an allogeneic stem cell transplant from an unrelated donor, was CMV-positive, and had acute GVHD only. T cells may partly derive from the graft donor.

In nucleotides, the CDR3 is TGTGCCAGCAGCCAACCTATCGTGCAGGGCCGGTACAAGCTGTTTTTT. Translated: CASSQPIVQGRYKLFF. The rearrangement joins TRBV7-9 to TRBJ2-2; perhaps TRBD1 as D (5 bases). Germline assignment: CDR1 SEHNR and CDR2 FQNEAQ (reference sequence). The CDR3 length is 16 residues. Deletions cut 5 bases from V and 12 bases from J, with 25 bases between.